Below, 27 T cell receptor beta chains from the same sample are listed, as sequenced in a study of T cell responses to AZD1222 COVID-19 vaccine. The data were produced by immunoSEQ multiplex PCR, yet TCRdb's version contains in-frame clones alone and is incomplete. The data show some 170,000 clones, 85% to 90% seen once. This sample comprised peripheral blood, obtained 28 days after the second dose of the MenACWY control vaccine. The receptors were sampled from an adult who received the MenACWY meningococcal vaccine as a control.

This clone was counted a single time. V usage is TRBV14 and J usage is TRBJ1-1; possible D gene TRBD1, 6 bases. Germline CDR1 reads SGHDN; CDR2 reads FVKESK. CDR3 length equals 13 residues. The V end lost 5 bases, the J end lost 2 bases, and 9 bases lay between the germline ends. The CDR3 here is CASSSQGNTEAFF. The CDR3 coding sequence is TGTGCCAGCAGCTCACAGGGTAACACTGAAGCTTTCTTT.

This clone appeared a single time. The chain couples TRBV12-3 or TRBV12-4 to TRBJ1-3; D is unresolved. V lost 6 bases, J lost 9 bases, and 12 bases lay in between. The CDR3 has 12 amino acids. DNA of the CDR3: TGTGCCAGCAGGGTTCCCACGGGCACCATATATTTT. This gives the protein CASRVPTGTIYF.

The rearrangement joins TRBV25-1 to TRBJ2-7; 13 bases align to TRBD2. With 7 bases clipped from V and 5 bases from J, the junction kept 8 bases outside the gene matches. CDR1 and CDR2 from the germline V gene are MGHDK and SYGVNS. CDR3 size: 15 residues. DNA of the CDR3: TGTGCCAGCACTACAGGACTAGCGGGAGAGGACGAGCAGTACTTC. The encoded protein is CASTTGLAGEDEQYF.

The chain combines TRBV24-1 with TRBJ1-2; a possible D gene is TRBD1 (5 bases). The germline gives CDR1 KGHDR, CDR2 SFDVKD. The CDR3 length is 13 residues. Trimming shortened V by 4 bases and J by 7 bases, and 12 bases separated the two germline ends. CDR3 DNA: TGTGCCACCAGTGACCCAGGGTCTGGTGGCTACACCTTC. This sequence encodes CATSDPGSGGYTF.

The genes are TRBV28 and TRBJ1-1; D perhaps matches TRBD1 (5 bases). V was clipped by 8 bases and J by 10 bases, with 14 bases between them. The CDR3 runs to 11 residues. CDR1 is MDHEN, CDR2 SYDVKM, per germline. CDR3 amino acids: CASRGGRGAFF. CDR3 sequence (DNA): TGTGCCAGCCGGGGGGGACGGGGAGCTTTCTTT.

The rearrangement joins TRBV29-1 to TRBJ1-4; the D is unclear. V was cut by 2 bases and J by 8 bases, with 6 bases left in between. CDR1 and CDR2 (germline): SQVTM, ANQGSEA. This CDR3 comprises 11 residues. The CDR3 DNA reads TGCAGCGTTGAAAATCGCGAAAAACTGTTTTTT. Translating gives CSVENREKLFF.

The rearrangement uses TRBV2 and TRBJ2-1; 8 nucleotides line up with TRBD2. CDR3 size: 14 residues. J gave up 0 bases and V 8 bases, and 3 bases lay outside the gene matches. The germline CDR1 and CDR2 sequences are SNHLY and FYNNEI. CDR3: CASPGGGSYNEQFF. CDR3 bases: TGTGCCAGCCCCGGGGGGGGCTCCTACAATGAGCAGTTCTTC.

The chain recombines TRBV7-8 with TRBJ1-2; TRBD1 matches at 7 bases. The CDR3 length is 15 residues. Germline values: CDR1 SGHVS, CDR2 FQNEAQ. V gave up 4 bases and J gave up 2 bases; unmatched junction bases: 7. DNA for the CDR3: TGTGCCAGCAGCTCCCCGACAGGGCTAAACTATGGCTACACCTTC. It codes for CASSSPTGLNYGYTF. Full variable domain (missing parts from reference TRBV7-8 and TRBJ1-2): GAGVSQSPRYKVAKRGQDVALRCDPISGHVSLFWYQQALGQGPEFLTYFQNEAQLDKSGLPSDRFFAERPEGSVSTLKIQRTQQEDSAVYLCASSSPTGLNYGYTFGSGTRLTVV.

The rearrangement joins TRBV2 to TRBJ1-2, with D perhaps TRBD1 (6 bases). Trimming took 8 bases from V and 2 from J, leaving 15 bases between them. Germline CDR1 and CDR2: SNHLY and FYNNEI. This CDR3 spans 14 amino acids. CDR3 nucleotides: TGTGCCAGCTCGCCACAGGGATGGAACTATGGCTACACCTTC. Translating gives CASSPQGWNYGYTF.

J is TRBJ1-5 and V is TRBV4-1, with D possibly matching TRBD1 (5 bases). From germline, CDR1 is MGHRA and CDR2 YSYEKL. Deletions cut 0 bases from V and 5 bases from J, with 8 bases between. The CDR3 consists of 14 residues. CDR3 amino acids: CASSQDQGDQPQHF. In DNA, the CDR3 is TGCGCCAGCAGCCAAGACCAGGGAGATCAGCCCCAGCATTTT.

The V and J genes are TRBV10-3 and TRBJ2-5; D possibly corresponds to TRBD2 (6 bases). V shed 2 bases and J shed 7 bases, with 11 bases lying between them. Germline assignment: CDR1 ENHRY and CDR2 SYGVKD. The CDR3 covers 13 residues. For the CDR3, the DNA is TGTGCCATCAGTGAGAGGGCGGAGGGGACCCAGTACTTC. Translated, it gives CAISERAEGTQYF.

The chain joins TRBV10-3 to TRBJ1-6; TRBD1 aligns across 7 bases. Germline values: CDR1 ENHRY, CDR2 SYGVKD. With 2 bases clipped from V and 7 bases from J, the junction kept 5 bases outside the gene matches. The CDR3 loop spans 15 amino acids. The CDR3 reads CAISEQGDSNSPLHF. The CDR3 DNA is TGTGCCATCAGTGAGCAAGGGGACAGCAATTCACCCCTCCACTTT.

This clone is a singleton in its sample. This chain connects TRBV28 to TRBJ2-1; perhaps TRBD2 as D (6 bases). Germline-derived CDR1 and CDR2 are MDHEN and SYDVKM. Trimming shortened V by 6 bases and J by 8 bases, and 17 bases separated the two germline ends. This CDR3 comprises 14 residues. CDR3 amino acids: CASSTFPGVHEQFF. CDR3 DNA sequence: TGTGCCAGCAGCACGTTCCCGGGGGTACATGAGCAGTTCTTC.

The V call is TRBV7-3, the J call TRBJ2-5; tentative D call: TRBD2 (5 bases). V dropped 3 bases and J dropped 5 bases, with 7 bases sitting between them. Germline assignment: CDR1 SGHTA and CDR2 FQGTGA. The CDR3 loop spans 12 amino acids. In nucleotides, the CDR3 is TGTGCCAGCAGCTTTTCGGGGGAGACCCAGTACTTC. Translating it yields CASSFSGETQYF. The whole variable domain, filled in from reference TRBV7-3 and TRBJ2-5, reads GAGVSQTPSNKVTEKGKYVELRCDPISGHTALYWYRQSLGQGPEFLIYFQGTGAADDSGLPNDRFFAVRPEGSVSTLKIQRTERGDSAVYLCASSFSGETQYFGPGTRLLVL.

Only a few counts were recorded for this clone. As DNA, the CDR3 is TGTGCCATCTCAGCAGGCTACGGGGAGCAGTACTTC. Translation: CAISAGYGEQYF. The chain employs TRBV10-3 and TRBJ2-7; the D is unclear. From germline, CDR1 is ENHRY and CDR2 SYGVKD. The CDR3 totals 12 residues. V dropped 8 bases and J dropped 7 bases, with 15 bases sitting between them.

The CDR3 bases are TGTGCCAGCAGCTTTTTTGTCGGTCTAGAGAGGGGCTTCAATGAGCAGTTCTTC. Amino acids: CASSFFVGLERGFNEQFF. The gene calls are TRBV7-9 and TRBJ2-1; D is perhaps TRBD1 or TRBD2 (5 bases each). The V and J ends lost 3 bases and 6 bases respectively, with 24 bases between them. CDR3 length: 18 residues. Germline CDR1 SEHNR, CDR2 FQNEAQ (reference sequence).

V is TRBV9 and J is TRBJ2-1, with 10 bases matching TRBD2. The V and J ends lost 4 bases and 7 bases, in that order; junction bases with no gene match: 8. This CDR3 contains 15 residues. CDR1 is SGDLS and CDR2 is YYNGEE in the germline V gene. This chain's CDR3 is CASSYTSGISNEQFF. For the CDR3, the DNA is TGTGCCAGCAGCTATACTAGCGGGATTTCTAATGAGCAGTTCTTC.

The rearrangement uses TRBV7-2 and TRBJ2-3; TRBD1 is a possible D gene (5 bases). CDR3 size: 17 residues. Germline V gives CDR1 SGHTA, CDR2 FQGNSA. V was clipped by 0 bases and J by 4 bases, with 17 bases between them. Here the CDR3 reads CASSLAPGIPGPDTQYF. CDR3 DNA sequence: TGTGCCAGCAGCTTAGCGCCAGGGATCCCCGGACCAGATACGCAGTATTTT.

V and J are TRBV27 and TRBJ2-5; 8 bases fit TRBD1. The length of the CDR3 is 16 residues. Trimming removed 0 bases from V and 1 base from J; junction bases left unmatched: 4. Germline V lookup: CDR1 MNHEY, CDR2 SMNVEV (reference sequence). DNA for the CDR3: TGTGCCAGCAGTTTATCCCCCCAGGGGGCCCAAGAGACCCAGTACTTC. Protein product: CASSLSPQGAQETQYF.

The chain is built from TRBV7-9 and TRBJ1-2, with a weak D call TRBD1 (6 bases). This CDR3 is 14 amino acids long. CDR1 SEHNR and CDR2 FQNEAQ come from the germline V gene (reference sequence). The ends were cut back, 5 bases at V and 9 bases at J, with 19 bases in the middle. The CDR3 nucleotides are TGTGCCAGCAGCGACTCGGACAGTCTAAGATGCTACACCTTC. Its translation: CASSDSDSLRCYTF. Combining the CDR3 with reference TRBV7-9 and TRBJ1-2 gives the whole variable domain DTGVSQNPRHKITKRGQNVTFRCDPISEHNRLYWYRQTLGQGPEFLTYFQNEAQLEKSRLLSDRFSAERPKGSFSTLEIQRTEQGDSAMYLCASSDSDSLRCYTFGSGTRLTVV.

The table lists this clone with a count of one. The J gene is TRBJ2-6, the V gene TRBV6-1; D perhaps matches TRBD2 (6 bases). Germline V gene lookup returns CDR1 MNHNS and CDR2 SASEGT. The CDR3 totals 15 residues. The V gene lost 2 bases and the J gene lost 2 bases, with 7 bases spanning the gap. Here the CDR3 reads CASSETGAGANVLTF. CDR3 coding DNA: TGTGCCAGCAGTGAAACGGGGGCTGGGGCCAACGTCCTGACTTTC.

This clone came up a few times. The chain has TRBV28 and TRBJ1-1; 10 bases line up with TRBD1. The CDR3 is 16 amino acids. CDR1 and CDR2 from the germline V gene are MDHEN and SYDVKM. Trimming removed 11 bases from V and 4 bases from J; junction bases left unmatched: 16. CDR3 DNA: TGTGCCTCCCATCGAGACAGGGGGCTAAGAAGCACTGAAGCTTTCTTT. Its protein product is CASHRDRGLRSTEAFF.

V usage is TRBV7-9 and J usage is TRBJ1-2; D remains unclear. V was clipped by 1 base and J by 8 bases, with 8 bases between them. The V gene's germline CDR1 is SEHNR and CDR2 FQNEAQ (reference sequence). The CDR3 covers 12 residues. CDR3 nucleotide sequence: TGTGCCAGCAGCTTAGAACTCGTCGGCTACACCTTC. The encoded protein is CASSLELVGYTF.

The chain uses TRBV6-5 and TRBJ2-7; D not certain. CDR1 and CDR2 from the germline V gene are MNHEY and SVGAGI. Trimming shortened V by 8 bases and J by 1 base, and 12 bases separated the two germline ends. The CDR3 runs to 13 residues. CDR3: CASSTAISYEQYF. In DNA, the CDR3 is TGTGCCAGCTCGACGGCTATTTCCTACGAGCAGTACTTC.

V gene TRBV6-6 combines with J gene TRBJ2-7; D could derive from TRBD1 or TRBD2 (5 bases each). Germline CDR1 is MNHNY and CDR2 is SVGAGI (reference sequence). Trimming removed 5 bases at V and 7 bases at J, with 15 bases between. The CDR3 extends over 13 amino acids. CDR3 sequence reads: CASSLQGDGEQYF. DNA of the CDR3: TGTGCCAGCAGTCTCCAGGGAGATGGAGAGCAGTACTTC.

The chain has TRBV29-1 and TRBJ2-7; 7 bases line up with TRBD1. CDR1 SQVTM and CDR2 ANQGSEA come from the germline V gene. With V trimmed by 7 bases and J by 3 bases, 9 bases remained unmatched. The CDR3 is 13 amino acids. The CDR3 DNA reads TGCAGCGGAGGGGGCGCGCCCATCTACGAGCAGTACTTC. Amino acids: CSGGGAPIYEQYF.

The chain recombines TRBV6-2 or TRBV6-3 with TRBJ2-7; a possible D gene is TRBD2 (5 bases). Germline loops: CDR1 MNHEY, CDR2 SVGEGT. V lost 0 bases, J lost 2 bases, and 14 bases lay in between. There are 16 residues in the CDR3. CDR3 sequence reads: CASSYSSGLPAYEQYF. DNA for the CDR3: TGTGCCAGCAGTTACTCAAGCGGCCTCCCGGCCTACGAGCAGTACTTC.